The rows below give T cell receptor beta chains drawn from one sample of a study of patients and donors after allogeneic stem cell transplantation. Each CDR3 protein gets one entry after TCRdb re-called the RT-PCR reads with MiXCR. The repertoire holds about 34,000 distinct CDR3 sequences, with around 33% as singletons. Sequenced input: blood, either unsorted or a sorted T cell fraction (not recorded which). The receptors derive from a human donor who was either an allogeneic HSCT recipient or a stem cell or donor lymphocyte infusion donor (not recorded which). It is not recorded whose cells these are; they may come from a transplant donor. The CDR3 runs from the conserved cysteine through the conserved F or W. The order of the fields is D gene, V gene, clone size, J gene, CDR3 protein, CDR3 DNA. D genes are given only for firm matches. A clone size is listed for some rows: how often the clone was seen (once, few, many), or a class if it is expanded.

.,TRBV25-1,.,TRBJ2-3,CASSEFGGDTQYF,TGTGCCAGCAGTGAATTTGGTGGAGATACGCAGTATTTT
.,TRBV7-2,.,TRBJ1-5,CASSLARNQPQHF,TGTGCCAGCAGCTTAGCCCGGAATCAGCCCCAGCATTTT
.,TRBV12-3/TRBV12-4,.,TRBJ2-5,CASSFSPEGRETQYF,TGTGCCAGCAGTTTTAGCCCCGAAGGACGAGAGACCCAGTACTTC
.,TRBV29-1,few,TRBJ1-2,CSVGGPGYGYTF,TGCAGCGTTGGGGGTCCGGGGTATGGCTACACCTTC
.,TRBV12-3/TRBV12-4,few,TRBJ1-5,CASSLAGSQPQHF,TGTGCCAGCAGTTTAGCCGGTAGTCAGCCCCAGCATTTT
.,TRBV15,.,TRBJ2-3,CATSRDGGSKNTQYF,TGTGCCACCAGCAGAGATGGGGGGAGTAAGAATACGCAGTATTTT
.,TRBV9,few,TRBJ2-2,CASSVINTGELFF,TGTGCCAGCAGCGTGATAAACACCGGGGAGCTGTTTTTT
.,TRBV7-2,many,TRBJ1-1,CASSLAVGGRAFF,TGTGCCAGCAGCTTAGCGGTGGGGGGTAGGGCTTTCTTT
TRBD1,TRBV18,many,TRBJ2-3,CASSPQTGGRRTDTQYF,TGTGCCAGCTCACCGCAGACAGGGGGCAGGAGGACAGATACGCAGTATTTT
.,TRBV11-2,.,TRBJ2-3,CASSDTEDTQYF,TGTGCCAGCAGCGACACCGAGGATACGCAGTATTTT
.,TRBV5-1,.,TRBJ2-1,CASSLSDSYNEQFF,TGCGCCAGCAGCTTGAGCGACAGCTACAATGAGCAGTTCTTC
.,TRBV7-9,.,TRBJ1-5,CASSTIQGNQPQHF,TGTGCCAGCAGCACAATCCAGGGGAATCAGCCCCAGCATTTT
TRBD2,TRBV5-6,.,TRBJ2-3,CASSLKAGGTDTQYF,TGTGCCAGCAGCTTAAAAGCGGGAGGTACAGATACGCAGTATTTT
.,TRBV7-8,.,TRBJ2-5,CASSKTRQVTQETQYF,TGTGCCAGCAGCAAAACGCGACAGGTTACCCAAGAGACCCAGTACTTC
.,TRBV6-2/TRBV6-3,few,TRBJ1-5,CASTPDRTYYQPQHF,TGTGCCAGCACCCCCGACAGGACATACTATCAGCCCCAGCATTTT
TRBD1,TRBV15,few,TRBJ1-5,CATSRDRVVGNQPQHF,TGTGCCACCAGCAGGGACAGGGTGGTAGGCAATCAGCCCCAGCATTTT
.,TRBV11-3,.,TRBJ2-3,CASSLGATASTDTQYF,TGTGCCAGCAGCCTAGGTGCGACAGCTAGCACAGATACGCAGTATTTT
TRBD2,TRBV24-1,few,TRBJ2-3,CATSDRGLAGAPSTDTQYF,TGTGCCACCAGTGATCGCGGACTAGCGGGGGCACCTAGCACAGATACGCAGTATTTT
TRBD1,TRBV2,.,TRBJ1-2,CASTGTGLGYGYTF,TGTGCCAGCACCGGGACAGGTCTTGGCTATGGCTACACCTTC
.,TRBV9,many,TRBJ1-2,CASSVEGQPEGGYTF,TGTGCCAGCAGCGTAGAGGGACAACCCGAGGGAGGCTACACCTTC
.,TRBV21-1,many,TRBJ1-6,CASSKVGSPLHF,TGTGCCAGCAGCAAGGTCGGATCACCCCTCCACTTT
.,TRBV6-6,.,TRBJ1-1,CASSSGGAGNLKTEAFF,TGTGCCAGCTCCTCCGGAGGAGCAGGGAATCTCAAAACTGAAGCTTTCTTT
.,TRBV7-8,.,TRBJ1-5,CASSSNGVRQPQHF,TGTGCCAGCAGCTCCAACGGGGTACGGCAGCCCCAGCATTTT
.,TRBV6-2/TRBV6-3,few,TRBJ2-1,CASRRTEGAGENNEQFF,TGTGCCAGCAGAAGAACCGAGGGGGCGGGAGAGAACAATGAGCAGTTCTTC
.,TRBV10-3,.,TRBJ2-7,CAISEVKSRSYEQYF,TGTGCCATCAGTGAGGTAAAGTCTCGCTCCTACGAGCAGTACTTC
TRBD1,TRBV7-2,.,TRBJ1-4,CASSLSGTDNEKLFF,TGTGCCAGCAGCCTATCCGGGACAGATAATGAAAAACTGTTTTTT
.,TRBV7-2,.,TRBJ2-6,CASSLDLAAGANVLTF,TGTGCCAGCAGCTTGGATCTAGCTGCCGGGGCCAACGTCCTGACTTTC
TRBD1,TRBV12-3/TRBV12-4,.,TRBJ1-4,CASSPGPGQDNEKLFF,TGTGCCAGCAGTCCAGGCCCGGGACAGGATAATGAAAAACTGTTTTTT